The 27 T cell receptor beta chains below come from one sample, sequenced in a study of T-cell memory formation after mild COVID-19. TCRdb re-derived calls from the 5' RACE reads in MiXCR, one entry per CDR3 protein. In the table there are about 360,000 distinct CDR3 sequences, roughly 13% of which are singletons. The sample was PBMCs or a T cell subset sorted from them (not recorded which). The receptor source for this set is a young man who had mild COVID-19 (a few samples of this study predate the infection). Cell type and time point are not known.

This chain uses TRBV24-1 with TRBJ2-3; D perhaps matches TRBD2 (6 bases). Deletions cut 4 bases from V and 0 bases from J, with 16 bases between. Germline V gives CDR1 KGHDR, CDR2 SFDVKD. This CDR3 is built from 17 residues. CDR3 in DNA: TGTGCCACCAGTGACCCGACTAGAACAATTAGCACAGATACGCAGTATTTT. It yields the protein CATSDPTRTISTDTQYF.

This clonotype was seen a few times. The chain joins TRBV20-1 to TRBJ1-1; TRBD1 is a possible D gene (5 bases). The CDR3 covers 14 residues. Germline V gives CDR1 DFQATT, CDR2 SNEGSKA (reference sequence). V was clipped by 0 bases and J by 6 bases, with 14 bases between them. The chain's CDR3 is CSARDGQGRAEAFF. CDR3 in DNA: TGCAGTGCTAGAGATGGGCAGGGAAGGGCTGAAGCTTTCTTT.

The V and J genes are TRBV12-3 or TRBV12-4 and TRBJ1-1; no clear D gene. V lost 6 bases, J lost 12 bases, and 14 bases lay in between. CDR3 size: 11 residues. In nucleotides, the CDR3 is TGTGCCAGCAGGGGGAAGGGTGTAACTTTCTTT. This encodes CASRGKGVTFF.

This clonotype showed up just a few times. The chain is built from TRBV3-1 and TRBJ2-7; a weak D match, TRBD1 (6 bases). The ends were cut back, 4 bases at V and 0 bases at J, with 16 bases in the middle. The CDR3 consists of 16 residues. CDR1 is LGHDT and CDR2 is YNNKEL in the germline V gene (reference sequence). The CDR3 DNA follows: TGTGCCAGCAGCCGCGTCAGGGGCCCCCTCTCCTACGAGCAGTACTTC. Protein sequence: CASSRVRGPLSYEQYF.

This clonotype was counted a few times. CDR3 region: CASSYSGVIGEKLFF. DNA for the CDR3: TGTGCCAGCAGTTACTCCGGGGTTATTGGGGAAAAACTGTTTTTT. The rearrangement joins TRBV6-5 to TRBJ1-4; D is undetermined. The CDR3 is 15 amino acids. Germline V CDR1 and CDR2: MNHEY, SVGAGI. The V end lost 0 bases, the J end lost 8 bases, and 13 bases lay between the germline ends.

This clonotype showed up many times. The CDR3 DNA reads TGCGCCAGCAGCCGAGGGACTAGCGGGGTACTTAGCACAGATACGCAGTATTTT. This translates into CASSRGTSGVLSTDTQYF. The gene calls are TRBV4-3 and TRBJ2-3; 13 nucleotides line up with TRBD2. CDR3 length: 18 amino acids. The V gene end was trimmed by 4 bases and the J gene end by 0 bases; junction bases not matched to a gene: 7. Germline V gene lookup returns CDR1 LGHNA and CDR2 YSLEER.

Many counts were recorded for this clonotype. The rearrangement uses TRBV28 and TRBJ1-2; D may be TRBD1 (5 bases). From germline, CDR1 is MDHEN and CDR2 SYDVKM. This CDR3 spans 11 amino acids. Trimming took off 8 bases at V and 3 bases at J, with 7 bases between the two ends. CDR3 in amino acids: CASGTDYGYTF. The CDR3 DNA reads TGTGCCAGCGGGACGGACTATGGCTACACCTTC.

The CDR3 bases are TGTGCCACCAGTGGTTCGAGCGGGGGGCTCCCTCACACAGATACGCAGTATTTT. It specifies CATSGSSGGLPHTDTQYF. This chain uses TRBV24-1 with TRBJ2-3, with 9 bases aligning to TRBD2. The CDR3 runs to 18 residues. Germline V gene sequence: CDR1 KGHDR, CDR2 SFDVKD. J lost 2 bases, V lost 5 bases, and 13 bases had no gene match.

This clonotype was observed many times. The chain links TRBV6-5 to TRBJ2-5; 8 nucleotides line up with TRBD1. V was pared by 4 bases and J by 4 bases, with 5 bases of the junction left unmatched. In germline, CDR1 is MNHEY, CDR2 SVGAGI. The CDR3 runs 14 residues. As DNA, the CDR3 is TGTGCCAGCAGTTCTACAGGGGGTAGAGAGACCCAGTACTTC. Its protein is CASSSTGGRETQYF.

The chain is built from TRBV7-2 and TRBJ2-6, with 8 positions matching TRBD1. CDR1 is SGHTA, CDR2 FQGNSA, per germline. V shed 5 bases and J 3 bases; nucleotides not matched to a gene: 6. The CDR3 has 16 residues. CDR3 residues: CASSQRTGFGANVLTF. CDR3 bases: TGTGCCAGCAGCCAGAGGACAGGGTTTGGGGCCAACGTCCTGACTTTC.

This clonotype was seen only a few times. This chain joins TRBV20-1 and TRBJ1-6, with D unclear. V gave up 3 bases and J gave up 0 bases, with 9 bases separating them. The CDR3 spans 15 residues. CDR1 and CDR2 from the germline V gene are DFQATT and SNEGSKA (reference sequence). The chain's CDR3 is CSASGADSYNSPLHF. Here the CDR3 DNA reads TGCAGTGCTAGCGGAGCCGACTCCTATAATTCACCCCTCCACTTT.

The DNA for the CDR3 is TGTGCCAGCAGCGTAGGTGGAGGGTCCCTTGGCTACACCTTC. Translated, it gives CASSVGGGSLGYTF. The V call is TRBV9, the J call TRBJ1-2, with no clear D. This CDR3 region has 14 residues. The V and J ends lost 0 bases and 7 bases respectively, with 13 bases between them. Germline V gene sequence: CDR1 SGDLS, CDR2 YYNGEE.

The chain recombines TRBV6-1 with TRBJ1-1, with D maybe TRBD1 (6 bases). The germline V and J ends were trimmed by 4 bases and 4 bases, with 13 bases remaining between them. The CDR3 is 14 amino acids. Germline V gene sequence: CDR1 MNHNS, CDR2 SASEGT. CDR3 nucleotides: TGTGCCAGCAGTGTAGTGGAAGGGGGCACTGAAGCTTTCTTT. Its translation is CASSVVEGGTEAFF.

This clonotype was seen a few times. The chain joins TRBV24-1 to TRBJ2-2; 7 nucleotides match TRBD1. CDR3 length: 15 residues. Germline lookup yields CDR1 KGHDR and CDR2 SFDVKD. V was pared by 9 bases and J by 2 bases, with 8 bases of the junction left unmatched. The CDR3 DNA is TGTGCCACCGGGACAGCCGCCGTCAACACCGGGGAGCTGTTTTTT. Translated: CATGTAAVNTGELFF.

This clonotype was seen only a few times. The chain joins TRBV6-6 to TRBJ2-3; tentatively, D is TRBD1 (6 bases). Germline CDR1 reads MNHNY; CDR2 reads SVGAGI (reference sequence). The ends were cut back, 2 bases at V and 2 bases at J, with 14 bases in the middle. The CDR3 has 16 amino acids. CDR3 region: CASSYRNQGTTDTQYF. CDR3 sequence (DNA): TGTGCCAGCAGTTACCGAAATCAGGGGACCACAGATACGCAGTATTTT.

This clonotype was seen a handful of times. The CDR3 sequence: CASSFGWTGFMNTEAFF. The CDR3 nucleotides are TGCGCCAGCAGCTTCGGTTGGACAGGGTTCATGAACACTGAAGCTTTCTTT. The chain employs TRBV5-1 and TRBJ1-1; 8 nucleotides align to TRBD1. This CDR3 region has 17 residues. With V trimmed by 2 bases and J by 0 bases, 9 bases remained unmatched. Germline V gene data show CDR1 as SGHRS and CDR2 as YFSETQ.

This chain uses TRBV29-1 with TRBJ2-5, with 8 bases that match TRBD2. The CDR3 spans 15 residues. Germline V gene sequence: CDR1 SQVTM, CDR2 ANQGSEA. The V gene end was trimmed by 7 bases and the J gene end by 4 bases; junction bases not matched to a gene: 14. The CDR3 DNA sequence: TGCAGCGCCTGCGATCCGGGGGGGCCTCCAGAGACCCAGTACTTC. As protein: CSACDPGGPPETQYF.

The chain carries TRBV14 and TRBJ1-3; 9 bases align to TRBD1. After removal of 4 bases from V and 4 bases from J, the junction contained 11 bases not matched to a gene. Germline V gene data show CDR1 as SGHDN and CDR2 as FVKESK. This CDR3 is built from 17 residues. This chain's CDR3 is CASSPLEGQGAGNTIYF. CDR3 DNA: TGTGCCAGCAGCCCCTTAGAGGGACAGGGCGCCGGAAACACCATATATTTT.

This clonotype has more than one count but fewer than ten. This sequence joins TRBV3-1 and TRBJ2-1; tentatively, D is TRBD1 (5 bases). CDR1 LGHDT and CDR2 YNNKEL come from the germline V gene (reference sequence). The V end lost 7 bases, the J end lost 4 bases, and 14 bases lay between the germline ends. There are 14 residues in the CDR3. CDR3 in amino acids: CASTTSQGYNEQFF. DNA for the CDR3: TGTGCCAGCACCACAAGCCAGGGTTACAATGAGCAGTTCTTC.

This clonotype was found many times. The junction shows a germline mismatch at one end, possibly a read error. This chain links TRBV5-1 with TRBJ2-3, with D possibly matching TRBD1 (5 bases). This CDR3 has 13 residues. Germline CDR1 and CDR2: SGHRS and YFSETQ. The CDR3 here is CASSLQGTDTQYF. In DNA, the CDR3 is TGTGCCAGCAGCTTACAGGGCACAGATACGCAGTATTTT. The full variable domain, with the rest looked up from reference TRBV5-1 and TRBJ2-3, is KAGVTQTPRYLIKTRGQQVTLSCSPISGHRSVSWYQQTPGQGLQFLFEYFSETQRNKGNFPGRFSGRQFSNSRSEMNVSTLELGDSALYLCASSLQGTDTQYFGPGTRLTVL.

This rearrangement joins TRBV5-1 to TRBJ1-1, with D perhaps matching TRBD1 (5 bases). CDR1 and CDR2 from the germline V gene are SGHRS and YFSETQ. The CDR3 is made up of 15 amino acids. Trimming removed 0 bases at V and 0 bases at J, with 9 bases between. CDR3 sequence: CASSLGGLLNTEAFF. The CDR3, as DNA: TGCGCCAGCAGCTTGGGGGGCCTATTGAACACTGAAGCTTTCTTT. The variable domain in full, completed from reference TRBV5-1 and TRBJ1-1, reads KAGVTQTPRYLIKTRGQQVTLSCSPISGHRSVSWYQQTPGQGLQFLFEYFSETQRNKGNFPGRFSGRQFSNSRSEMNVSTLELGDSALYLCASSLGGLLNTEAFFGQGTRLTVV.

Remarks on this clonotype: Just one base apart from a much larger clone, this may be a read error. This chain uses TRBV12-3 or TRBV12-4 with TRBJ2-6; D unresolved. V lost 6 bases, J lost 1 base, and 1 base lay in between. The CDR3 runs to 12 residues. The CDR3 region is CASRSGANVLTF. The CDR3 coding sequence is TGTGCCAGCAGGTCTGGGGCCAACGTCCTGACTTTC.

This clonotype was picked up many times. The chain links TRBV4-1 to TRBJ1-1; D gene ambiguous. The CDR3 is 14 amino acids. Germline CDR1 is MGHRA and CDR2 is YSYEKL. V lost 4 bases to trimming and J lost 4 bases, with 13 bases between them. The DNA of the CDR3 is TGCGCCAGCAGCCTAAGGACTCTGGGCACTGAAGCTTTCTTT. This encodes CASSLRTLGTEAFF.

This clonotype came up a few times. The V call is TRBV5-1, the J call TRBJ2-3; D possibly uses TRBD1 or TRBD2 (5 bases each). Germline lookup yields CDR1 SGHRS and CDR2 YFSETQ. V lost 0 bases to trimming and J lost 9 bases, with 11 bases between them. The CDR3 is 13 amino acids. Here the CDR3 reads CASSLAAEGTQYF. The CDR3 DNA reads TGCGCCAGCAGCTTGGCCGCTGAGGGGACGCAGTATTTT.

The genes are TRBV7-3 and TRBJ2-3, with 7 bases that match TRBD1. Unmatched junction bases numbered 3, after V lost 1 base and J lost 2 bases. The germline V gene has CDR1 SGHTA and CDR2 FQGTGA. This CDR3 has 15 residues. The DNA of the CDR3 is TGTGCCAGCAGCTTAAGTACAGGGGCCACAGATACGCAGTATTTT. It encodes CASSLSTGATDTQYF.

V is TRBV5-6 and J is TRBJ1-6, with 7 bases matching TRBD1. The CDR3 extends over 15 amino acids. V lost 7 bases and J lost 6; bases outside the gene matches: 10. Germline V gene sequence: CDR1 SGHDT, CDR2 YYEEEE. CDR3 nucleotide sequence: TGTGCCAGCCGAACTTCAGGGGGTGGTAATTCACCCCTCCACTTT. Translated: CASRTSGGGNSPLHF. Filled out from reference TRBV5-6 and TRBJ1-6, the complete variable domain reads DAGVTQSPTHLIKTRGQQVTLRCSPKSGHDTVSWYQQALGQGPQFIFQYYEEEERQRGNFPDRFSGHQFPNYSSELNVNALLLGDSALYLCASRTSGGGNSPLHFGNGTRLTVT.

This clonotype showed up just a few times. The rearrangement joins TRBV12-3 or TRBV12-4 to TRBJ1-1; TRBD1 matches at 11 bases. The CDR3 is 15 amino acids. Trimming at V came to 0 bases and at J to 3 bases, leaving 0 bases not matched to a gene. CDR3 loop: CASSLAGQGDTEAFF. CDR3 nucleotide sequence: TGTGCCAGCAGTTTAGCGGGACAGGGGGACACTGAAGCTTTCTTT.